Presented here are 7 T cell receptor beta chains from one specimen sequenced in a study of blood T cell repertoires in COVID-19. Assay: immunoSEQ multiplex PCR; the TCRdb copy retains only in-frame clones and omits some. The table has 230,000 or so clones, less than 90% seen once; the top ten hold roughly 2.6%. What was sequenced was PBMCs or T cells enriched from blood (not recorded which). These receptors came from a woman in her thirties who had recovered from COVID-19.

This rearrangement joins TRBV28 to TRBJ1-3, with 9 bases aligning to TRBD1. The CDR3 runs 17 residues. With 3 bases clipped from V and 0 bases from J, the junction kept 6 bases outside the gene matches. Germline V CDR1 and CDR2: MDHEN, SYDVKM. This chain's CDR3 is CASSFNRGPSSGNTIYF. The CDR3, as DNA: TGTGCCAGCAGTTTCAACAGGGGGCCGAGCTCTGGAAACACCATATATTTT.

The chain joins TRBV18 to TRBJ1-2; 10 positions agree with TRBD1. This CDR3 is 15 amino acids long. With 4 bases clipped from V and 6 bases from J, the junction kept 8 bases outside the gene matches. From germline, CDR1 is KGHSH and CDR2 LQKENI. The CDR3 bases are TGTGCCAGCTCACTAACCGGGACAGGGGAGGATGGCTACACCTTC. Protein product: CASSLTGTGEDGYTF. The full variable domain, with the rest looked up from reference TRBV18 and TRBJ1-2, is NAGVMQNPRHLVRRRGQEARLRCSPMKGHSHVYWYRQLPEEGLKFMVYLQKENIIDESGMPKERFSAEFPKEGPSILRIQQVVRGDSAAYFCASSLTGTGEDGYTFGSGTRLTVV.

The CDR3 spells CASTPGQGARNTEAFF. CDR3 DNA sequence: TGTGCCAGCACCCCGGGACAGGGGGCGCGGAACACTGAAGCTTTCTTT. The J gene is TRBJ1-1, the V gene TRBV10-3, with 12 positions matching TRBD1. Germline CDR1 reads ENHRY; CDR2 reads SYGVKD. After removal of 10 bases from V and 1 base from J, the junction contained 10 bases not matched to a gene. The CDR3 has 16 amino acids.

The gene calls are TRBV7-3 and TRBJ1-1, with D perhaps matching TRBD1 (6 bases). Between the trimmed V and J ends, which lost 1 base and 0 bases, there was a span of 15 bases. Per the germline V gene, CDR1 is SGHTA and CDR2 is FQGTGA. The CDR3 has 17 residues. CDR3 sequence reads: CASSLNGGDHMNTEAFF. DNA of the CDR3: TGTGCCAGCAGCTTAAATGGGGGCGACCATATGAACACTGAAGCTTTCTTT.

V usage is TRBV6-5 and J usage is TRBJ2-5; 8 bases line up with TRBD2. The V gene's germline CDR1 is MNHEY and CDR2 SVGAGI. J lost 4 bases, V lost 7 bases, and 8 bases had no gene match. This CDR3 comprises 14 residues. This CDR3 is CASNPGGGIETQYF. The CDR3 DNA follows: TGTGCCAGCAACCCCGGGGGGGGCATAGAGACCCAGTACTTC.

The chain recombines TRBV20-1 with TRBJ2-5, with D perhaps matching TRBD1 (6 bases). Germline lookup yields CDR1 DFQATT and CDR2 SNEGSKA (reference sequence). CDR3 size: 11 residues. The CDR3 nucleotides are TGCACCTGGACAGACCAAGAGACCCAGTACTTC. Residues: CTWTDQETQYF.

V gene TRBV27 combines with J gene TRBJ1-6; no clear D gene. The CDR3 totals 18 residues. Trimming pared 4 bases from V and 0 bases from J, leaving 16 bases between. Germline CDR1 is MNHEY and CDR2 is SMNVEV (reference sequence). The CDR3 region has the DNA TGTGCCAGCAGTTCACCACTCCTACTAGGCTCCTATAATTCACCCCTCCACTTT. Translating gives CASSSPLLLGSYNSPLHF.